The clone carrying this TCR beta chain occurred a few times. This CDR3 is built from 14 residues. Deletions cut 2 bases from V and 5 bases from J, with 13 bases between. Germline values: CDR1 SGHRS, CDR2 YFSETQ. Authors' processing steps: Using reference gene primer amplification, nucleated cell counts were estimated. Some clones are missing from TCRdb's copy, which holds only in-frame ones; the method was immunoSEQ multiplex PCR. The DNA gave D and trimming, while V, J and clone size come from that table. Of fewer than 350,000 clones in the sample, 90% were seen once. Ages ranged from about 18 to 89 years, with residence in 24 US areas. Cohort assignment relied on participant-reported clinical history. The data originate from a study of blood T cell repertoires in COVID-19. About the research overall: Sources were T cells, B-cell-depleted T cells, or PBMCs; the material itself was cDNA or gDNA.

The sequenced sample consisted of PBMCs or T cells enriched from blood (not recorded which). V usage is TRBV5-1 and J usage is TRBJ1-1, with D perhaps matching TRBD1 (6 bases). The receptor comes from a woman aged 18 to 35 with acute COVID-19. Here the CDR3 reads CASSFQGWNTEAFF. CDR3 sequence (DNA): TGCGCCAGCAGCTTCCAGGGGTGGAATACTGAAGCTTTCTTT.